This T cell receptor beta chain was captured by sequencing in a study of response to subunit inactivated influenza vaccine. One entry per CDR3 protein results from TCRdb running MiXCR on the RT-PCR reads. The table has 280,000 or so distinct CDR3 sequences, roughly 22% seen once. Overall study findings and caveats: The study's authors posited that every seasonal influenza vaccination enlists few new T cells.

Note on this clonotype: The antigen is unknown.

Specimen: PBMCs from blood, collected approximately 20 months after vaccination. This TCR was recovered from a man in his fifties or sixties who received an inactivated influenza vaccine.

The CDR3 here is CASSSWDFQETQYF. The CDR3 DNA reads TGTGCCAGCAGCTCCTGGGACTTCCAAGAGACCCAGTACTTC. J is TRBJ2-5 and V is TRBV7-9, with D perhaps TRBD2 (6 bases). This CDR3 has 14 amino acids. The ends were cut back, 4 bases at V and 1 base at J, with 10 bases in the middle. CDR1 and CDR2 from the germline V gene are SEHNR and FQNEAQ (reference sequence).